The 20 T cell receptor beta chains given below trace back to one sample, sequenced in a study of blood T cell repertoires in COVID-19. Generated by immunoSEQ multiplex PCR, the TCRdb table keeps only in-frame clones and is missing some. Of about 170,000 clones detected, roughly 85% appear once; the ten largest clones hold around 17%. Sequencing was done on a sample of PBMCs or T cells enriched from blood (not recorded which). These receptors were taken from a woman aged 65 to 85 in a cohort exposed to, infected with or recovered from COVID-19 (not recorded which).

This clone was seen more than once but under ten times. The chain carries TRBV5-1 and TRBJ1-6; no clear D. The V end was cut by 0 bases, the J end by 4 bases, with 17 bases between. Germline CDR1 reads SGHRS; CDR2 reads YFSETQ. The CDR3 is 18 amino acids. The CDR3, as DNA: TGCGCCAGCAGCTTGGGGTATCCTCAGCGGACTTATAATTCACCCCTCCACTTT. Translated, it gives CASSLGYPQRTYNSPLHF.

The chain joins TRBV10-3 to TRBJ1-3; D may be TRBD1 (6 bases). Germline V gene lookup returns CDR1 ENHRY and CDR2 SYGVKD. The CDR3 covers 13 residues. Trimming took 8 bases from V and 11 from J, leaving 19 bases between them. CDR3 coding DNA: TGTGCCATCGGAGCAGGGGCCCGTGAATCCATATATTTT. This translates into CAIGAGARESIYF.

This rearrangement joins TRBV18 to TRBJ1-2, with 8 bases fitting TRBD1. CDR3 size: 16 residues. Germline-derived CDR1 and CDR2 are KGHSH and LQKENI. The junction had 8 bases not matched to a gene; V was cut back by 3 bases and J by 2 bases. The DNA of the CDR3 is TGTGCCAGCTCACCGCAAGGGACAGGAAGCAACTATGGCTACACCTTC. Translated, it gives CASSPQGTGSNYGYTF.

For the CDR3, the DNA is TGTGCCAGCAGCTTAGCGGCAGGGAGGTACCAGCCCCAGCATTTT. Its protein is CASSLAAGRYQPQHF. The V call is TRBV7-2, the J call TRBJ1-5, with D perhaps TRBD1 (5 bases). The CDR3 is 15 residues long. V shed 0 bases and J shed 7 bases, with 13 bases lying between them. In germline, CDR1 is SGHTA, CDR2 FQGNSA.

The chain employs TRBV20-1 and TRBJ2-3; 8 positions agree with TRBD1. V shed 7 bases and J 5 bases; nucleotides not matched to a gene: 11. The V gene's germline CDR1 is DFQATT and CDR2 SNEGSKA (reference sequence). This CDR3 is 14 amino acids long. CDR3 region: CSGSWGRGRDTQYF. CDR3 in DNA: TGCAGTGGTAGTTGGGGCAGGGGGCGAGATACGCAGTATTTT.

This chain's CDR3 is CASNNIAGAGTGELFF. CDR3 bases: TGCGCCAGCAACAATATAGCGGGAGCGGGCACCGGGGAGCTGTTTTTT. The chain couples TRBV5-1 to TRBJ2-2; 9 bases align to TRBD2. Trimming cost V 6 bases and J 4 bases; bases outside gene matches: 10. CDR3 length: 16 amino acids. CDR1 is SGHRS, CDR2 YFSETQ, per germline.

CDR3 bases: TGTGCCAGTAGTATTAGCCTCGGGGTCCCCTTCTATGGCTACACCTTC. Protein sequence: CASSISLGVPFYGYTF. The chain links TRBV19 to TRBJ1-2; D gene uncertain. Trimming took off 3 bases at V and 4 bases at J, with 18 bases between the two ends. The CDR3 consists of 16 residues. Germline lookup yields CDR1 LNHDA and CDR2 SQIVND (reference sequence).

This clone was observed at least ten times. The chain has TRBV19 and TRBJ2-5; TRBD2 is a possible D gene (6 bases). The CDR3 is 15 amino acids. Trimming took off 3 bases at V and 0 bases at J, with 11 bases between the two ends. Germline CDR1 and CDR2: LNHDA and SQIVND (reference sequence). This CDR3 reads CASSIRRGHQETQYF. Written as DNA, the CDR3 is TGTGCCAGTAGTATTAGGCGGGGCCACCAAGAGACCCAGTACTTC.

V usage is TRBV4-1 and J usage is TRBJ2-1; tentative D call: TRBD2 (5 bases). Trimming shortened V by 1 base and J by 0 bases, and 13 bases separated the two germline ends. CDR3 length equals 17 residues. CDR1 and CDR2 from the germline V gene are MGHRA and YSYEKL. The CDR3: CASSQGPSPSSYNEQFF. The CDR3 DNA follows: TGCGCCAGCAGCCAAGGGCCTAGCCCTAGCTCCTACAATGAGCAGTTCTTC.

V and J are TRBV18 and TRBJ1-1, with 7 bases matching TRBD1. Trimming removed 3 bases from V and 4 bases from J; junction bases left unmatched: 5. The CDR3 runs 14 residues. Per the germline V gene, CDR1 is KGHSH and CDR2 is LQKENI. CDR3 sequence: CASSPNRGSTEAFF. In DNA, the CDR3 is TGTGCCAGCTCACCCAACAGGGGATCCACTGAAGCTTTCTTT.

This chain connects TRBV4-1 to TRBJ1-2; no firm D call. This CDR3 comprises 15 residues. V was pared by 1 base and J by 4 bases, with 13 bases between. The germline V gene has CDR1 MGHRA and CDR2 YSYEKL. In DNA form, the CDR3 reads TGCGCCAGCAGCCAAGTGGGCAGAGCCTCCTATGGCTACACCTTC. This translates into CASSQVGRASYGYTF.

This chain joins TRBV7-9 and TRBJ1-3; D is perhaps TRBD1 (5 bases). The CDR3 extends over 15 amino acids. V was clipped by 8 bases and J by 4 bases, with 18 bases between them. Germline CDR1 reads SEHNR; CDR2 reads FQNEAQ (reference sequence). CDR3: CASLNYLTAGNTIYF. CDR3 in DNA: TGTGCCAGCCTCAATTACCTGACAGCCGGAAACACCATATATTTT.

The CDR3 reads CASSLVGGAFYGYTF. The CDR3 DNA reads TGTGCCAGCAGCTTAGTAGGGGGGGCGTTCTATGGCTACACCTTC. The V and J genes are TRBV7-8 and TRBJ1-2; D is perhaps TRBD1 (6 bases). The CDR3 is 15 residues long. Germline V gene lookup returns CDR1 SGHVS and CDR2 FQNEAQ. The ends were cut back, 1 base at V and 4 bases at J, with 13 bases in the middle.

This clone was seen more than once but under ten times. The chain carries TRBV24-1 and TRBJ2-5; 7 positions match TRBD1. Losses at the gene ends were 3 bases for V and 5 bases for J; bases not matched to a gene: 5. This CDR3 comprises 14 residues. Germline-derived CDR1 and CDR2 are KGHDR and SFDVKD. CDR3 sequence reads: CATSDARGTETQYF. CDR3 DNA: TGTGCCACCAGTGATGCCAGGGGGACGGAGACCCAGTACTTC.

This clone was found once. This chain joins TRBV3-1 (or the pseudogene TRBV3-2) and TRBJ2-3; D gene uncertain. The CDR3 has 12 amino acids. CDR1 and CDR2 from the germline V gene are LGHDT and YNNKEL (reference sequence). V lost 2 bases and J lost 3, with 3 bases in between. This chain's CDR3 is CASSQSTDTQYF. In DNA, the CDR3 is TGTGCCAGCAGCCAATCGACAGATACGCAGTATTTT.

Ten or more counts support this clone. The rearrangement uses TRBV30 and TRBJ2-6, with 8 bases fitting TRBD1. The junction had 4 bases not matched to a gene; V was cut back by 0 bases and J by 0 bases. CDR1 is GTSNPN and CDR2 is SVGIG in the germline V gene (reference sequence). CDR3 length equals 17 residues. CDR3 DNA sequence: TGTGCCTGGAGTGTAACAGGGACAGGCTCTGGGGCCAACGTCCTGACTTTC. This translates into CAWSVTGTGSGANVLTF.

This clone appeared a single time. This sequence joins TRBV29-1 and TRBJ2-7, with a weak D call TRBD2 (6 bases). Germline V gene sequence: CDR1 SQVTM, CDR2 ANQGSEA. The CDR3 has 13 amino acids. Trimming stripped 1 base from V and 2 bases from J, with 9 bases between. CDR3 loop: CSVEVGEAYEQYF. The CDR3 bases are TGCAGCGTTGAAGTCGGGGAGGCCTACGAGCAGTACTTC.

This clone was seen a handful of times. The rearrangement joins TRBV5-8 to TRBJ1-2; no clear D gene. V was pared by 3 bases and J by 10 bases, with 19 bases between. Germline V gene sequence: CDR1 SGHTS, CDR2 YDEGEE. The CDR3 is 14 amino acids. The CDR3 coding sequence is TGTGCCAGCAGCTCCCAAACGCTGACTGACGACTACACCTTC. It encodes CASSSQTLTDDYTF.

The V gene is TRBV6-1, the J gene TRBJ2-5; D possibly corresponds to TRBD2 (6 bases). The CDR3 is 16 amino acids. Germline loops: CDR1 MNHNS, CDR2 SASEGT. V lost 3 bases to trimming and J lost 7 bases, with 21 bases between them. The CDR3, as DNA: TGTGCCAGCAGTGAGTCGTATTTCCGGGACTCCCGGACCCAGTACTTC. Its translation is CASSESYFRDSRTQYF.

The chain employs TRBV7-2 and TRBJ2-7; D gene uncertain. Between the trimmed V and J ends, which lost 2 bases and 0 bases, there was a span of 8 bases. The CDR3 runs 14 residues. CDR1 and CDR2 from the germline V gene are SGHTA and FQGNSA. CDR3 protein: CASSLLGNSYEQYF. CDR3 coding DNA: TGTGCCAGCAGCTTACTAGGAAACTCCTACGAGCAGTACTTC.